This paragraph reports one TCR beta chain. This receptor's antigen is unknown. Base qualities are not recorded, but no much larger clone differs from it by a single base. Another Seattle source contributed samples from volunteer blood donors who had recovered from COVID-19. Collaborating institutions collected whole blood in K2EDTA tubes following their own protocols. For TCRbeta analysis, collaborators shipped samples as frozen whole blood, isolated PBMCs, or DNA extracted from either of those sample types. This entry is derived from a study of blood T cell repertoires in COVID-19 (dated by TCRdb to about 2020). Study-level background: Collaborator samples came from the United States, Italy and Spain and covered acute and convalescent phases of COVID-19. The material from the prospective study consisted of cDNA or gDNA derived from T cells, B-cell-depleted T cells, or PBMCs. Subjects who had been exposed to COVID-19, were actively infected with it, or had recovered from it provided the deeply sampled blood TCRbeta repertoires that made up the dataset. The repertoires were made available in a free public database intended to serve as a resource for research on the immune response to SARS-CoV-2. The samples were drawn from the first 160 participants of the ongoing ImmuneRACE study and from some 1,300 subjects provided by 6 global collaborators. A de-identified subject ID, COVID-19 status, age in years and sex were almost always included in the sample metadata. Where available, HLA class I and class II types were taken from metadata supplied by the sample provider and were not determined by assay-based typing.

The CDR3 numbers 15 residues from cysteine through phenylalanine. Only the CDR3 region is kept as DNA, spanning 45 bases read in frame from base 1. Germline trimming amounts to 2 bases on V and 5 bases on J, with 5 as the count of junction bases outside the gene matches. The germline V gene (reference sequence) yields SGHKS for CDR1 and YYEKEE for CDR2. The immunoSEQ Assay, a bias-controlled multiplex PCR, was used to amplify TCRbeta CDR3 regions from genomic DNA. In the paper's pipeline: Nucleated cell counts per sample were estimated from amplification of reference gene primers within the assay. To quantify the absolute abundance of each unique TCRbeta CDR3 rearrangement, sequence reads were collapsed and filtered. Productive Simpson clonality was computed per sample as the square root of Simpson's diversity index over productive rearrangements. Imported from immuneACCESS, the table was reduced by TCRdb to in-frame sequences with V and J called. These copies leave out some clones; in studies compared against another copy, an unresolved V gene accounts for under half, and the cause of the remainder is not known. V, J and clone size were drawn from that table, and D and trimming were deduced from the DNA. The sample profile shows about 70,000 clones; 80% of them were found once. In total, the top ten clones hold 15% to 20% of the sample.

The research as a whole found: The quantity of clinical and demographic metadata differed by source and by participant and was supplied without curation.

The rearranged chain carries TRBV5-5 and TRBJ2-1; the junction holds 9 bases that match TRBD1. This receptor was taken from an older man who had recovered from COVID-19. Sequencing was carried out using peripheral blood. The nucleotide sequence is TGTGCCAGCAGCTTTGGACAGGGGATTGACAATGAGCAGTTCTTC. This encodes CASSFGQGIDNEQFF.